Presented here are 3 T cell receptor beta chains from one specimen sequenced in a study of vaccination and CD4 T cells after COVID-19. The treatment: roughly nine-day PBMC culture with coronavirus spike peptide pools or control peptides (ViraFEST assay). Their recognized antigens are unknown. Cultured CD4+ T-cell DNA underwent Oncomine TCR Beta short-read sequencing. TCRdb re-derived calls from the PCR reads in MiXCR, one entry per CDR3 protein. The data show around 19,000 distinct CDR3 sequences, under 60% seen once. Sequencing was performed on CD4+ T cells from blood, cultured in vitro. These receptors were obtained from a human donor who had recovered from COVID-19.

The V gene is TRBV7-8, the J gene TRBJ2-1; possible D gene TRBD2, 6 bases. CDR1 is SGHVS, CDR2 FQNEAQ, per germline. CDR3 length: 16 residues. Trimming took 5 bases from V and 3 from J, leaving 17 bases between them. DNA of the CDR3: TGTGCCAGCAGCCGATCTCTAGCGCCTATCTACAATGAGCAGTTCTTC. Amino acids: CASSRSLAPIYNEQFF.

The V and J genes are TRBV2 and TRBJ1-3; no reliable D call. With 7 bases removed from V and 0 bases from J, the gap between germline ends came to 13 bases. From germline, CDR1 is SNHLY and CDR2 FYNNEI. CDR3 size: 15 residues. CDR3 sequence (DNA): TGTGCCAGCACCCATGGAGAGAACTCTGGAAACACCATATATTTT. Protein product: CASTHGENSGNTIYF. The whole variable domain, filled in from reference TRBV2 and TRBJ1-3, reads EPEVTQTPSHQVTQMGQEVILRCVPISNHLYFYWYRQILGQKVEFLVSFYNNEISEKSEIFDDQFSVERPDGSNFTLKIRSTKLEDSAMYFCASTHGENSGNTIYFGEGSWLTVV.

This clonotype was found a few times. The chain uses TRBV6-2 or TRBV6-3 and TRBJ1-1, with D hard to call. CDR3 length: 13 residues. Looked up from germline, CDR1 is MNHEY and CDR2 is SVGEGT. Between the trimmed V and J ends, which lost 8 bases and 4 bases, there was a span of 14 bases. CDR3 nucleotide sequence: TGTGCCAGCTCCCTCTACTCGGGCACTGAAGCTTTCTTT. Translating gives CASSLYSGTEAFF.